This TCR beta chain appears in the sequencing data of a study of early T cells in non-severe SARS-CoV-2 infection. Study-level results: Anti-spike CD8 responses were favored by VDJdb matching, which missed private and CD4 specificities.

This clonotype came up many times. Its specificity is not known. Unique molecular identifiers were added to individual cDNA molecules. TCRdb processed the 5' RACE reads anew with MiXCR; each CDR3 protein has one entry. The data hold fewer than 35,000 distinct CDR3 sequences, with roughly 5.7% observed a single time. The germline V gene encodes CDR1 MDHEN and CDR2 SYDVKM. V was shortened by 10 bases and J by 0 bases, with 19 bases between the two germline ends. The CDR3 covers 16 residues. The TCR comes from an adult who was a healthcare worker with PCR-confirmed SARS-CoV-2 infection or an uninfected control (not recorded which). The chain is built from TRBV28 and TRBJ2-1; D is uncertain. Sequencing used whole blood. The CDR3, as DNA: TGTGCCACCTCTTTAGGGCTAGTCAGCTCCTACAATGAGCAGTTCTTC. Encoded protein: CATSLGLVSSYNEQFF.